This T cell receptor (beta chain) was captured in a study of T cells in Graves' hyperthyroidism and ophthalmopathy (dated 2019 in TCRdb). About the full investigation: Peripheral blood samples were taken at initial diagnosis, before any treatment was given. To identify distinguishing TCR V-J signatures, a discovery cohort of around 100 patients was used, comprising 40 to 45 with Graves' ophthalmopathy and 55 to 65 with stable Graves' hyperthyroidism. Prospective prediction of ophthalmopathy was tested in an independent validation cohort of some 19 hyperthyroidism patients and 15 to 17 patients who later progressed to ophthalmopathy. For training and testing, the 80 to 100 patients in the discovery cohort were randomly divided in a 7:3 ratio. The study also compared thyroid tissue and blood T-cell repertoires from five or six Graves' hyperthyroidism patients. After blood sampling, hyperthyroidism patients were treated with methimazole at a starting dose of 30 mg daily, and ophthalmopathy patients were treated with high-dose intravenous methylprednisolone. According to the paper, TCR Vbeta CDR3 sequencing was carried out on over 130 peripheral blood samples, which came from approximately 41 ophthalmopathy, 75 or so hyperthyroidism and approximately 17 progressor patients. Overall study outcomes, separate from this receptor: Most expanded thyroid clonotypes (frequency above 0.001) were also found in blood, which suggests that blood repertoires may mirror thyroid immune responses. In validation, the model predicted progression to ophthalmopathy a median of around six months before onset, with 65% to 71% sensitivity and almost 75% specificity. Sample size was not statistically predetermined, and blinding of investigators to group allocation was not performed. In cross-validation, a model built on a 13 V-J signature told ophthalmopathy apart from stable hyperthyroidism with 87.88% sensitivity and roughly 81% specificity, and in testing the same model reached 80%/75%.

The V and J ends are trimmed by 5 bases and 1 base, leaving 9 bases between them. The CDR3 spans 13 residues, from the cysteine through the phenylalanine. Only the CDR3 part of the read is kept: 39 bases, read in frame from the first base. TCR beta CDR3 regions were amplified from RNA transcripts. For the first round of RT-PCR on the TCR CDR3, the HTBI primer set was used together with the Qiagen OneStep RT-PCR kit. A second multiplex PCR round built the libraries, followed by size selection and purification. Paired-end sequencing of the libraries was performed with 100 bp reads on an Illumina HiSeq2000. On the study's bioinformatics: SOAPnuke was used to process the raw data, throwing out any read that contained adapters or uncalled bases, had a mean Phred below 15, or lacked an exact constant-primer or identifier match. High-quality paired reads were merged using COPE v1.2.5, and each unique nucleotide sequence was defined as a clonotype. MiTCR v1.1 was used to align clonotypes to the IMGT TRBV, TRBD and TRBJ reference segments. The analysis was restricted to V-J combinations with a frequency above 0.0001, which together covered 99.2% of the repertoires. The TCS score was defined as F50 (clonal expansion) divided by E x V (chaos), with BLOSUM62-based TCRdist calculated between CDR3 peptides within each V-J. Welch's t-statistics and random forest reduced roughly 540 V-J features to 10 to 15, which were used in a naive Bayes classifier (R e1071). The public reads were reprocessed in TCRdb via fastp at Q25 and MiXCR, keeping in-frame beta chains. Identical CDR3 proteins give one entry, which carries the most common genes and DNA. TCRdb assigned the V and J calls; the authors' analysis was not used. The sample profile shows approximately 600,000 distinct CDR3 sequences; around 21% of them were found once. Together, the top ten hold over 30% of the sample.

This clonotype was observed a few times. Its target antigen remains unknown. No quality values exist for individual bases; no much larger clone is one base distant. Moderately to severely active disease, a Clinical Activity Score of at least 3, a NOSPECS grade of at least 4, and a duration under 3 months were present in ophthalmopathy patients. Patients with uncontrolled infections, other autoimmune diseases, pregnancy or lactation were excluded. Clinical symptoms, serum thyroxine and TRAb, thyroid ultrasound, and orbital computed tomography formed the basis for the diagnoses. Ficoll-Paque density gradient centrifugation was used to isolate PBMCs from about 10 ml of fresh peripheral blood. Total RNA was extracted with Trizol reagent, and quality was checked on an Agilent 2100 Bioanalyzer.

This receptor was taken from a man under 40 with Graves' ophthalmopathy. The chain couples TRBV12-3 or TRBV12-4 to TRBJ2-7, with no confidently assigned D gene. The material sequenced was blood. In nucleotides, the sequence is TGTGCCAGCAGTCCGACGGTATCCTACGAGCAGTACTTC. This is translated as CASSPTVSYEQYF.